Presented here are 27 T cell receptor beta chains from one specimen sequenced in a study of T cells in tuberculosis. After thawing and overnight rest, PBMC were stained with GMM-loaded CD1B tetramer, viability dye and anti-CD3 for sorting. The lipid loaded on the CD1B tetramers was C32 glucose monomycolate from Rhodococcus equi. TCRdb's table, derived via immunoSEQ multiplex PCR, lists solely in-frame clones and lacks some. This table holds roughly 92,000 clones, roughly 93% found once. Sequencing was performed on CD1b-GMM tetramer-negative cells sorted from PBMCs. The source is an adult woman with latent tuberculosis.

This clone was seen a handful of times. The chain recombines TRBV11-2 with TRBJ1-4; 8 nucleotides agree with TRBD1. The CDR3 has 15 amino acids. Per the germline V gene, CDR1 is SGHAT and CDR2 is FQNNGV. V lost 5 bases, J lost 7 bases, and 9 bases stayed unmatched. The CDR3 spells CASSPGRTGIEKLFF. CDR3 sequence (DNA): TGTGCCAGCAGCCCCGGCCGGACAGGGATTGAAAAACTGTTTTTT.

The chain is built from TRBV15 and TRBJ1-1, with D unresolved. This CDR3 region has 14 residues. Germline V gene data show CDR1 as LNHNV and CDR2 as YYDKDF (reference sequence). Trimming took 3 bases from V and 4 from J, leaving 12 bases between them. CDR3 amino acids: CATSRGGGVTEAFF. Written as DNA, the CDR3 is TGTGCCACCAGCAGGGGCGGAGGAGTCACTGAAGCTTTCTTT. Combining the CDR3 with reference TRBV15 and TRBJ1-1 gives the whole variable domain DAMVIQNPRYQVTQFGKPVTLSCSQTLNHNVMYWYQQKSSQAPKLLFHYYDKDFNNEADTPDNFQSRRPNTSFCFLDIRSPGLGDTAMYLCATSRGGGVTEAFFGQGTRLTVV.

J is TRBJ2-7 and V is TRBV6-1; 10 bases line up with TRBD2. With V trimmed by 2 bases and J by 5 bases, 6 bases remained unmatched. Germline CDR1 reads MNHNS; CDR2 reads SASEGT. CDR3 size: 15 residues. CDR3 residues: CASSERLAGPHEQYV. The DNA of the CDR3 is TGTGCCAGCAGTGAAAGACTAGCGGGTCCCCACGAGCAGTACGTC.

The V gene is TRBV21-1, the J gene TRBJ2-2; TRBD2, the D gene given by the table, was not confirmed from the DNA. TRBV21-1 is a pseudogene segment. CDR3 size: 17 residues. The DNA for the CDR3 is TGTGCCAGCAGCTCTCAAACTCCTGACTGGGACACCGGGGAGCTGTTTTTT. Residues: CASSSQTPDWDTGELFF.

V usage is TRBV27 and J usage is TRBJ2-2; D is unclear. The length of the CDR3 is 14 residues. Trimming shortened V by 1 base and J by 1 base, and 4 bases separated the two germline ends. The germline gives CDR1 MNHEY, CDR2 SMNVEV (reference sequence). The CDR3 sequence is CASSLWRNTGELFF. The CDR3 DNA reads TGTGCCAGCAGTTTATGGAGGAACACCGGGGAGCTGTTTTTT.

The chain carries TRBV5-1 and TRBJ1-2; no definite D call. From germline, CDR1 is SGHRS and CDR2 YFSETQ. This CDR3 is 14 amino acids long. The V end lost 1 base, the J end lost 5 bases, and 12 bases lay between the germline ends. CDR3: CASSLPKLGYGYTF. The DNA of the CDR3 is TGCGCCAGCAGCTTGCCCAAACTAGGATATGGCTACACCTTC.

The V and J genes are TRBV12-5 and TRBJ2-1; 8 bases map to TRBD2. After removal of 1 base from V and 4 bases from J, the junction contained 12 bases not matched to a gene. CDR1 is LGHNT and CDR2 is FRNRAP in the germline V gene. The CDR3 is 18 amino acids. The CDR3 coding sequence is TGTGCTAGTGGTTTGGGTAGCGGGGCAAGTTTTTATTACAATGAGCAGTTCTTC. Its protein is CASGLGSGASFYYNEQFF.

The chain recombines TRBV6-6 with TRBJ1-2; D possibly corresponds to TRBD1 (6 bases). Trimming removed 5 bases at V and 0 bases at J, with 13 bases between. Germline CDR1 and CDR2: MNHNY and SVGAGI (reference sequence). The CDR3 length is 15 residues. CDR3: CASSPQGQSNYGYTF. The CDR3, as DNA: TGTGCCAGCAGTCCACAGGGCCAGTCTAACTATGGCTACACCTTC.

This clone was counted a single time. The CDR3, as DNA: TGTGCCAGCAGTTCCCCTCACCAGGCCGGCAGGACTGAAGCTTTCTTT. Its translation is CASSSPHQAGRTEAFF. J is TRBJ1-1 and V is TRBV28, with D unclear. Germline V lookup: CDR1 MDHEN, CDR2 SYDVKM. Trimming took 4 bases from V and 5 from J, leaving 20 bases between them. This CDR3 comprises 16 residues.

J is TRBJ2-1 and V is TRBV10-1, with D possibly being TRBD2 (7 bases). V was shortened by 5 bases and J by 6 bases, with 26 bases between the two germline ends. CDR1 is WNHNN, CDR2 SYGVQD, per germline (reference sequence). The CDR3 contains 18 residues. CDR3 region: CASSPGILVGGGLNEQFF. Here the CDR3 DNA reads TGCGCCAGCAGTCCTGGGATCCTCGTCGGCGGGGGCCTCAATGAGCAGTTCTTC.

The CDR3 nucleotides read TGTGCCAGCAGCCGGGCTTTCACACGCACCGGGGAGCTGTTTTTT. Amino acids: CASSRAFTRTGELFF. The rearrangement links TRBV14 to TRBJ2-2; D remains ambiguous. This CDR3 has 15 amino acids. Germline loops: CDR1 SGHDN, CDR2 FVKESK. Trimming pared 4 bases from V and 4 bases from J, leaving 13 bases between.

The J gene is TRBJ2-3, the V gene TRBV18; D is unclear. This CDR3 contains 14 residues. V gave up 3 bases and J gave up 0 bases, with 7 bases separating them. Germline assignment: CDR1 KGHSH and CDR2 LQKENI. The CDR3 loop is CASSPLVSTDTQYF. The CDR3 DNA reads as TGTGCCAGCTCACCGCTAGTCAGCACAGATACGCAGTATTTT.

This clone was detected only a few times. The chain uses TRBV19 and TRBJ1-5, with 7 bases identical to TRBD1. Trimming removed 5 bases from V and 2 bases from J; junction bases left unmatched: 9. This CDR3 spans 16 amino acids. Germline V gives CDR1 LNHDA, CDR2 SQIVND (reference sequence). The CDR3 here is CASSPTGEGGNQPQHF. DNA for the CDR3: TGTGCCAGTAGTCCTACAGGGGAAGGAGGCAATCAGCCCCAGCATTTT.

About this clone: The junction differs from germline at one of its ends, possibly a read error. This chain connects TRBV7-7 to TRBJ2-5, with 9 bases aligning to TRBD2. The V gene's germline CDR1 is SSHAT and CDR2 FNYEAQ (reference sequence). The CDR3 runs 14 residues. CDR3 region: CASSPGLARETQYF. In DNA form, the CDR3 reads TGTGCTAGCAGCCCGGGACTAGCAAGGGAGACCCAGTACTTC.

This rearrangement joins TRBV4-3 to TRBJ2-3; D is possibly TRBD2 (7 bases). V lost 0 bases and J lost 3, with 13 bases in between. This CDR3 spans 16 amino acids. Germline CDR1 reads LGHNA; CDR2 reads YSLEER. Written as DNA, the CDR3 is TGCGCCAGCAGCCAAGATAGGGGGGGCTCGACAGATACGCAGTATTTT. It codes for CASSQDRGGSTDTQYF.

The CDR3 bases are TGTGCCAGCAGCCCTACCAACCGGGGTAATGAAAAACTGTTTTTT. This gives the protein CASSPTNRGNEKLFF. The V and J genes are TRBV7-8 and TRBJ1-4; D unresolved. Germline-derived CDR1 and CDR2 are SGHVS and FQNEAQ. CDR3 length: 15 amino acids. V was shortened by 5 bases and J by 4 bases, with 14 bases between the two germline ends.

Here the CDR3 reads CASREIRGLETQYF. Written as DNA, the CDR3 is TGTGCCAGCAGAGAAATCAGGGGGCTGGAGACCCAGTACTTC. V usage is TRBV7-8 and J usage is TRBJ2-5; 8 bases are shared with TRBD1. The V segment lost 6 bases and the J segment 5 bases; nucleotides outside the gene matches: 8. The V gene's germline CDR1 is SGHVS and CDR2 FQNEAQ. This CDR3 has 14 residues.

The gene calls are TRBV10-2 and TRBJ2-7; 10 bases agree with TRBD1. Germline loops: CDR1 WSHSY, CDR2 SAAADI. The CDR3 has 16 amino acids. The J segment lost 5 bases and the V segment lost 4 bases, leaving 11 bases of the junction unmatched. CDR3 residues: CASSGLAGTGVHEQYV. CDR3 DNA: TGCGCCAGCAGTGGGTTAGCGGGGACAGGGGTCCACGAGCAGTACGTC.

The chain is built from TRBV4-2 and TRBJ2-1, with 8 bases fitting TRBD2. Trimming at V came to 4 bases and at J to 8 bases, leaving 10 bases not matched to a gene. The germline CDR1 and CDR2 sequences are LGHNA and YNFKEQ. The CDR3 runs to 15 residues. Here the CDR3 DNA reads TGTGCCAGCAGCCCCAGGGGACTAGTCGCCGATGAGCAGTTCTTC. Encoded protein: CASSPRGLVADEQFF.

This chain links TRBV27 with TRBJ2-3, with unresolved D. V was cut by 4 bases and J by 6 bases, with 5 bases left in between. The CDR3 extends over 11 amino acids. Germline V gene sequence: CDR1 MNHEY, CDR2 SMNVEV (reference sequence). The CDR3 nucleotides are TGTGCCAGCAGTTCCGGGGATACGCAGTATTTT. This translates into CASSSGDTQYF.

The J gene is TRBJ2-7, the V gene TRBV7-9, with a weak D call TRBD1 (6 bases). Germline V CDR1 and CDR2: SEHNR, FQNEAQ (reference sequence). The CDR3 has 16 residues. The V gene lost 0 bases and the J gene lost 3 bases, with 15 bases spanning the gap. CDR3 protein: CASSLAFQGNRYEQYF. The CDR3 DNA follows: TGTGCCAGCAGCTTAGCCTTCCAGGGGAATCGCTACGAGCAGTACTTC.

The rearrangement joins TRBV27 to TRBJ2-1; D remains unclear. The CDR3 loop spans 13 amino acids. Germline loops: CDR1 MNHEY, CDR2 SMNVEV (reference sequence). Trimming removed 2 bases at V and 8 bases at J, with 10 bases between. The CDR3 region has the DNA TGTGCCAGCAGTTTAGGAGAACGGGATGAGCAGTTCTTC. This sequence encodes CASSLGERDEQFF.

The V and J genes are TRBV7-9 and TRBJ2-2; 8 bases match TRBD1. The CDR3 runs to 14 residues. Germline trimming cut 5 bases from V and 1 base from J; bases unmatched to any gene: 0. CDR1 is SEHNR, CDR2 FQNEAQ, per germline (reference sequence). CDR3 loop: CASSGQGNTGELFF. DNA of the CDR3: TGTGCCAGCAGCGGACAGGGGAACACCGGGGAGCTGTTTTTT.

The chain links TRBV6-5 to TRBJ1-1; TRBD1 matches 10 bases. Trimming at V came to 6 bases and at J to 8 bases, leaving 9 bases not matched to a gene. Looked up from germline, CDR1 is MNHEY and CDR2 is SVGAGI. CDR3 length: 14 amino acids. CDR3 in amino acids: CASSLRDRGSEAFF. The CDR3 DNA reads TGTGCCAGCAGCCTCCGGGACAGGGGATCCGAAGCTTTCTTT.

The V call is TRBV29-1, the J call TRBJ2-1, with 7 bases fitting TRBD1. CDR1 and CDR2 (germline): SQVTM, ANQGSEA. After removal of 7 bases from V and 2 bases from J, the junction contained 8 bases not matched to a gene. The CDR3 is 14 amino acids. CDR3 bases: TGCAGCGCCAACCCCGGGACAGCCTACAATGAGCAGTTCTTC. Its translation: CSANPGTAYNEQFF.

The CDR3 sequence: CASSQELAGGPFWTDTQYF. The CDR3, as DNA: TGTGCCAGCAGCCAAGAACTAGCGGGGGGGCCTTTTTGGACAGATACGCAGTATTTT. The chain couples TRBV4-2 to TRBJ2-3, with TRBD2 matching over 13 bases. The V gene's germline CDR1 is LGHNA and CDR2 YNFKEQ. J lost 3 bases, V lost 0 bases, and 9 bases had no gene match. The CDR3 runs 19 residues.

The chain is built from TRBV19 and TRBJ1-1; 10 nucleotides match TRBD1. After removal of 3 bases from V and 0 bases from J, the junction contained 7 bases not matched to a gene. The CDR3 loop spans 17 amino acids. The germline gives CDR1 LNHDA, CDR2 SQIVND (reference sequence). Here the CDR3 reads CASSMSDRGLLNTEAFF. The CDR3 coding sequence is TGTGCCAGTAGTATGAGTGACAGGGGGCTTTTGAACACTGAAGCTTTCTTT.